Below, 9 T cell receptor beta chains from the same sample are listed, as sequenced in a study of blood T cell repertoires in COVID-19. Sequenced by immunoSEQ multiplex PCR; TCRdb stores in-frame clones only, minus some. The sample consists of about 330,000 clones, around 87% of them appearing once. Sequencing was carried out using PBMCs or T cells enriched from blood (not recorded which). The receptors originated from a woman in her thirties who had recovered from COVID-19.

The gene calls are TRBV28 and TRBJ1-2, with D possibly TRBD1 on 6 matching bases. Trimming removed 5 bases from V and 3 bases from J, with 19 bases in between. Per the germline V gene, CDR1 is MDHEN and CDR2 is SYDVKM. The CDR3 has 16 amino acids. The CDR3 is CASSQTGGNTYYGYTF. The CDR3 DNA reads as TGTGCCAGCAGTCAGACAGGAGGCAACACTTACTATGGCTACACCTTC.

This chain connects TRBV11-2 to TRBJ1-6, with no clear D. This CDR3 is built from 18 residues. With 0 bases removed from V and 7 bases from J, the gap between germline ends came to 19 bases. The germline V gene encodes CDR1 SGHAT and CDR2 FQNNGV. CDR3 DNA: TGTGCCAGCAGCTTAGAAGGTCTGGGGAGAGGGATCAATTCACCCCTCCACTTT. This codes for CASSLEGLGRGINSPLHF.

The rearrangement uses TRBV6-2 or TRBV6-3 and TRBJ2-3, with D hard to call. The ends were cut back, 1 base at V and 4 bases at J, with 12 bases in the middle. CDR1 MNHEY and CDR2 SVGEGT come from the germline V gene. This CDR3 has 15 amino acids. This chain's CDR3 is CASSYFDGLPDTQYF. The CDR3 DNA reads TGTGCCAGCAGTTACTTCGATGGCCTCCCAGATACGCAGTATTTT.

This clone was counted only a few times. V usage is TRBV3-1 (or the pseudogene TRBV3-2) and J usage is TRBJ1-6, with D possibly matching TRBD1 (6 bases). Looked up from germline, CDR1 is LGHDT and CDR2 is YNNKEL (reference sequence). The V end was cut by 6 bases, the J end by 4 bases, with 10 bases between. The CDR3 is 14 amino acids. The chain's CDR3 is CASRPGEYNSPLHF. The CDR3 DNA is TGTGCCAGCAGGCCAGGGGAGTATAATTCACCCCTCCACTTT.

This clone was recorded once. The chain combines TRBV9 with TRBJ2-3; 12 bases fit TRBD2. The J segment lost 6 bases and the V segment lost 1 base, leaving 9 bases of the junction unmatched. The CDR3 spans 17 residues. Germline-derived CDR1 and CDR2 are SGDLS and YYNGEE. The CDR3 spells CASSVPRLAGGPDTQYF. Written as DNA, the CDR3 is TGTGCCAGCAGCGTACCCCGGCTAGCGGGGGGGCCTGATACGCAGTATTTT.

This rearrangement joins TRBV19 to TRBJ2-7; 9 nucleotides line up with TRBD1. CDR1 is LNHDA and CDR2 is SQIVND in the germline V gene (reference sequence). The CDR3 runs 15 residues. The J segment lost 3 bases and the V segment lost 4 bases, leaving 7 bases of the junction unmatched. Here the CDR3 reads CASSTTGTGFYEQYF. The DNA of the CDR3 is TGTGCCAGTAGTACAACCGGGACAGGGTTCTACGAGCAGTACTTC.

This clone was seen only once. The CDR3: CASSQGTSLPSYEQYF. In DNA, the CDR3 is TGTGCCAGCAGCCAAGGCACTTCACTGCCCTCCTACGAGCAGTACTTC. This rearrangement joins TRBV3-1 (or the pseudogene TRBV3-2) to TRBJ2-7; D call uncertain. Germline values: CDR1 LGHDT, CDR2 YNNKEL (reference sequence). Trimming cost V 1 base and J 0 bases, with 13 bases left between them. This CDR3 is 16 amino acids long.

The rearrangement uses TRBV5-1 and TRBJ2-2, with TRBD2 identical over 12 bases. Germline CDR1 SGHRS, CDR2 YFSETQ. There are 16 residues in the CDR3. Germline trimming cut 3 bases from V and 3 bases from J; bases unmatched to any gene: 3. The CDR3 nucleotides are TGCGCCAGCAGCTACGGACTAGCGGGGTACACCGGGGAGCTGTTTTTT. Its translation is CASSYGLAGYTGELFF.

The chain couples TRBV9 to TRBJ2-2; 10 positions agree with TRBD2. Trimming took 4 bases from V and 8 from J; bases not matched to a gene: 14. The CDR3 extends over 17 amino acids. CDR1 and CDR2 from the germline V gene are SGDLS and YYNGEE. CDR3 residues: CASSPRPSGGSVGELFF. CDR3 DNA: TGTGCCAGCAGCCCCCGGCCTAGCGGGGGTTCTGTGGGGGAGCTGTTTTTT.